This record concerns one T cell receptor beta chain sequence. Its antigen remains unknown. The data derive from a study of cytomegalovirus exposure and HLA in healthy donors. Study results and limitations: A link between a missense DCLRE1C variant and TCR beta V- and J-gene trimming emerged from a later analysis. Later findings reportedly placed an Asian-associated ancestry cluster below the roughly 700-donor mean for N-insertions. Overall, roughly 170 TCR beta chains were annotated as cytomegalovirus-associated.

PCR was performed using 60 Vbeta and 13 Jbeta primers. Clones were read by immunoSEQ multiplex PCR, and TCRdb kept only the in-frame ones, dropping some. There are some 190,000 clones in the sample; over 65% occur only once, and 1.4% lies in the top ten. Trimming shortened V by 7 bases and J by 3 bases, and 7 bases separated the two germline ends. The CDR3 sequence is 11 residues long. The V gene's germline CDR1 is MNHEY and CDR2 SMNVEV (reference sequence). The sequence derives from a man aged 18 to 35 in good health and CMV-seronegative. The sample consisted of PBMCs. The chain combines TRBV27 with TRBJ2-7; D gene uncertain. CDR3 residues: CASTAIYEQYF. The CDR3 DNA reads TGTGCCAGCACTGCGATCTACGAGCAGTACTTC.